This T cell receptor beta chain was recovered during a study of response to subunit inactivated influenza vaccine. The CDR3 has 14 residues. V lost 5 bases and J 4 bases, leaving 15 bases between the germline ends. Germline values: CDR1 SGHTA, CDR2 FQGNSA. This clonotype came up many times. What it binds is not known. Each CDR3 protein is one row after TCRdb ran MiXCR on the RT-PCR reads. The sample holds hundreds of thousands of distinct CDR3 sequences, under 9% seen once. The study's findings and limits: Each seasonal influenza vaccination, the authors suggested, recruits few new T cells.

The sequence came from a man between 50 and 75 years old who received an inactivated influenza vaccine. The sample was PBMCs from blood, taken less than 30 months after vaccination. V usage is TRBV7-2 and J usage is TRBJ2-7, with a tentative D call TRBD2 (5 bases). As DNA, the CDR3 is TGTGCCAGCAGCCCTGGGCGGGTGGGGTACGAGCAGTACTTC. Its translation is CASSPGRVGYEQYF.